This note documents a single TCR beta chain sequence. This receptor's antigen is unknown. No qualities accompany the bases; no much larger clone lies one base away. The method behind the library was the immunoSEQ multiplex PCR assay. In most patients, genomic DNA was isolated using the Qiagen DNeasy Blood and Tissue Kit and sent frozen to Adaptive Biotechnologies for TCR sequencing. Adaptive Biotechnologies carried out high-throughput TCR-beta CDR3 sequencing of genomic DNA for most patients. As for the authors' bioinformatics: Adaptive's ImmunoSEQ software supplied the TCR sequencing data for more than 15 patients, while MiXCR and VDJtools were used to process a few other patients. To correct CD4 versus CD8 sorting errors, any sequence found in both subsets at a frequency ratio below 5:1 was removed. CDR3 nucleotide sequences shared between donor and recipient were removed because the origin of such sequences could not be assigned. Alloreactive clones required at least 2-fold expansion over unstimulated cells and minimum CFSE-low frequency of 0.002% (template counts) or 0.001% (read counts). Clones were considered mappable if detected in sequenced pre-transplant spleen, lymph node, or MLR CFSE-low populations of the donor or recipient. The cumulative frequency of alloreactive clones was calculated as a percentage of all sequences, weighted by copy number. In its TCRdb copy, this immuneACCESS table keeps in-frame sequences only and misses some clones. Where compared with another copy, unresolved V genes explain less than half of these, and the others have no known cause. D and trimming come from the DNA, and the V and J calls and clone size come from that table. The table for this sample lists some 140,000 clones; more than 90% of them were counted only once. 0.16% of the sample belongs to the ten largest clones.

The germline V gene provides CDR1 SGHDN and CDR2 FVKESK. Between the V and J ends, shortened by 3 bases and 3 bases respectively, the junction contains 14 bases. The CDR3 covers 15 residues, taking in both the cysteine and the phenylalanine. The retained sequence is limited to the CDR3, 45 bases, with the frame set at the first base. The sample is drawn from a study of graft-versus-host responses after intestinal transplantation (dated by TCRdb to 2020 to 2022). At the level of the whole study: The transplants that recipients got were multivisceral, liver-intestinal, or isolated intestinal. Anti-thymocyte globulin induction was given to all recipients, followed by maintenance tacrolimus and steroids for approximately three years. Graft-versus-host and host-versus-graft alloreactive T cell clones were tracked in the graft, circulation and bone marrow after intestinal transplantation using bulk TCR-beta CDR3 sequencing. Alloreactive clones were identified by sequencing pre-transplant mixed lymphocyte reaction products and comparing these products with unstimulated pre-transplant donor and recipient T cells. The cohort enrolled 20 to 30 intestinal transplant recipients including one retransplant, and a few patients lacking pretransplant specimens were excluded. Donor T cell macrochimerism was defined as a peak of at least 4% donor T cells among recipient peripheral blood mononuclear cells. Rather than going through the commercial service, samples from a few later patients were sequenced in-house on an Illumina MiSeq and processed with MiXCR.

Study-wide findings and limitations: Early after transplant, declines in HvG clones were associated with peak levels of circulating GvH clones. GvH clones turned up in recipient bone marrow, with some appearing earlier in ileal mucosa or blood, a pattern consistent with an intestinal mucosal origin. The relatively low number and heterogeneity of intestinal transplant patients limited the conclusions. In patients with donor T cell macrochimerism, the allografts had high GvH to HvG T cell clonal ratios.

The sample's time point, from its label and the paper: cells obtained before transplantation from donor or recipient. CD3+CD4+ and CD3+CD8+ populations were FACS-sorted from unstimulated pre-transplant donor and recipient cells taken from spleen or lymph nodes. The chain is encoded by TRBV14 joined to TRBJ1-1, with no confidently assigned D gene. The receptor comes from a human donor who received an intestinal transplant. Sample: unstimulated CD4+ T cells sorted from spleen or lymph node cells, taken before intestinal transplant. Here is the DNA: TGTGCCAGCAGCCAGATGGTGGGCTGGGACACTGAAGCTTTCTTT. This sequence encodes CASSQMVGWDTEAFF. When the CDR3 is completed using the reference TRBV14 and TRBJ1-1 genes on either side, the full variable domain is EAGVTQFPSHSVIEKGQTVTLRCDPISGHDNLYWYRRVMGKEIKFLLHFVKESKQDESGMPNNRFLAERTGGTYSTLKVQPAELEDSGVYFCASSQMVGWDTEAFFGQGTRLTVV.